The clone carrying this TCR beta chain was detected once. Its antigen is as yet unknown. The junction differs from germline at one of its ends, possibly a read error. In making TCR beta libraries, quantitative 5'-RACE with molecular barcodes was used. TCRdb independently ran MiXCR on the 5' RACE reads; one entry per CDR3 protein. The sample lists over 700,000 distinct CDR3 sequences; over 15% were seen once. Germline loops: CDR1 DFQATT, CDR2 SNEGSKA (reference sequence). This CDR3 region has 16 residues. These data belong to a study of CD8 T cells in ankylosing spondylitis. General study points: A TCR beta motif of eight or nine highly homologous variants seemed to mark ankylosing spondylitis blood. Earlier literature documents some of the motif variants in reactive arthritis synovial fluid and blood. Reports say disease-linked clones showed up significantly more in matched ankylosing spondylitis synovial fluid.

The sample comprised blood, either unsorted or a sorted T cell fraction (not recorded which). The V gene is TRBV20-1, the J gene TRBJ2-5, with D tentatively TRBD1 (6 bases). The clonotype comes from a male donor with ankylosing spondylitis. CDR3 amino acids: CCARPVGRGLKETQYF. CDR3 DNA sequence: TGCTGTGCCAGACCAGTCGGCAGGGGCCTGAAGGAGACCCAGTACTTC.